A single sample is the source of the 8 T cell receptor beta chains below, sequenced in a study of tissue T cells after allogeneic stem cell transplantation (dated by TCRdb to the early 2020s). Library generation was performed with the immunoSEQ multiplex PCR assay. TCRdb carries this immuneACCESS record with in-frame sequences only. Its versions omit some clonotypes, under half of them owing to an unresolved V gene in the studies checked, with the rest unexplained. The sample yields roughly 50,000 clones; approximately 73% were counted once. The ten largest clones take up about 0.7% of the sample. Sequenced input: sorted cells pooled from one or two spleens. Receptor source: a pool of C57BL/6 mice in good health.

On this clone: Gene names are mouse gene names. The CDR3 end is not reached by the read, which stops 1 residue before it; the germline J gene fills it in. This chain uses TRBV12-1 with TRBJ1-1; no clear D. Germline values: CDR1 SGHSN, CDR2 HYEKVE. The CDR3 extends over 13 amino acids. The V gene lost 0 bases and the J gene lost 6 bases, with 10 bases spanning the gap. The CDR3 protein is CASSLETAAEVFF. The sequenced part of the CDR3 DNA is TGTGCCAGCTCTCTCGAAACAGCGGCAGAAGTCTTC.

As to this clone: The gene names given are mouse names. The sequenced fragment ends 1 residue before the CDR3 boundary, so the rest is inferred from the germline J gene. The chain combines TRBV26 with TRBJ1-1; no definite D call. V was trimmed by 4 bases and J by 3 bases, leaving 3 bases between them. CDR3 length: 11 residues. Germline V CDR1 and CDR2: KGHPV, FQNQEV (reference sequence). The CDR3 reads CASSRDTEVFF. Partial CDR3 DNA: TGTGCCAGCAGTCGGGACACAGAAGTCTTC.

A word on this clone: These gene names are mouse names. The CDR3 goes on 1 residue after the read ends, and that part is filled in from the germline J gene. The chain employs TRBV13-1 and TRBJ1-4; D uncertain. Germline CDR1 reads NSHNY; CDR2 reads SYGAGN. V shed 0 bases and J shed 4 bases, with 4 bases lying between them. This CDR3 has 13 residues. The covered CDR3 bases are TGTGCCAGCAGTGATGCAGGCAACGAAAGATTATTT. It translates to CASSDAGNERLF. In full, the CDR3 reads CASSDAGNERLFF.

As concerns this clone: Gene and germline names: mouse. Read coverage stops 1 residue before the CDR3 terminus; the germline J gene supplies the remainder. The chain uses TRBV19 and TRBJ1-1; D is unclear. The CDR3 sequence is 12 residues long. V gave up 5 bases and J gave up 8 bases, with 13 bases separating them. Germline V gene lookup returns CDR1 FNHDT and CDR2 SITEND (reference sequence). The sequenced CDR3 bases are TGTGCCAGCAGCCCTATTCGAGGGGAAGTCTTC. Translating it yields CASSPIRGEVF. The entire CDR3 protein is CASSPIRGEVFF.

In the case of this clone: The genes are named according to mouse. The read ends 1 residue early relative to the CDR3; the germline J gene fills the gap. The chain carries TRBV5 and TRBJ2-3, with 7 bases matching TRBD1. Germline CDR1 and CDR2: LGHNA and YNLKQL (reference sequence). This CDR3 has 15 residues. Unmatched junction bases numbered 5, after V lost 4 bases and J lost 1 base. Partial CDR3 DNA: TGTGCCAGCAGCCGACAGGGAGTGGGTGCAGAAACGCTGTAT. Encoded protein: CASSRQGVGAETLY. The CDR3, in full, reads CASSRQGVGAETLYF.

This clone has more than one count but fewer than ten. Gene and germline names: mouse. The CDR3 end is not reached by the read, which stops 1 residue before it; the germline J gene fills it in. The V and J genes are TRBV17 and TRBJ2-7; TRBD2 matches 9 bases. Trimming removed 1 base from V and 0 bases from J; junction bases left unmatched: 1. The CDR3 runs to 15 residues. In germline, CDR1 is MNHDT, CDR2 YYDKIL. The CDR3 loop reads CASSRGLGVSYEQYF. CDR3 bases read: TGTGCTAGCAGTAGAGGACTGGGGGTCTCCTATGAACAGTAC.

As regards this clone: The gene symbols are mouse symbols. Read sequence stops 1 residue before the CDR3 end, and the germline J gene provides the missing end. V and J are TRBV3 and TRBJ1-2, with D perhaps matching TRBD1 (6 bases). This CDR3 spans 15 amino acids. Trimming left V 2 bases short and J 1 base short, with 11 bases between. From germline, CDR1 is SNHLY and CDR2 FYNGKV (reference sequence). Partial CDR3 DNA: TGTGCCAGCAGCTTAATAGGACAGAAAAACTCCGACTACACC. It is translated as CASSLIGQKNSDYT. The CDR3 as a whole reads CASSLIGQKNSDYTF. The complete variable domain, with remaining parts taken from reference TRBV3 and TRBJ1-2, reads GPKVLQIPSHQIIDMGQMVTLNCDPVSNHLYFYWYKQILGQQMEFLVNFYNGKVMEKSKLFKDQFSVERPDGSYFTLKIQPTALEDSAVYFCASSLIGQKNSDYTFGSGTRLLVI.

As concerns this clone: The genes are named according to mouse. The missing CDR3 end, 1 residue past where the read stops, is filled in from the germline J gene. The chain has TRBV13-1 and TRBJ2-5, with D unclear. Between the trimmed V and J ends, which lost 0 bases and 5 bases, there was a span of 7 bases. The germline V gene has CDR1 NSHNY and CDR2 SYGAGN. The CDR3 consists of 13 residues. CDR3 sequence reads: CASSDAGGDTQYF. The CDR3 bases that were read are TGTGCCAGCAGTGATGCAGGAGGAGACACCCAGTAC.